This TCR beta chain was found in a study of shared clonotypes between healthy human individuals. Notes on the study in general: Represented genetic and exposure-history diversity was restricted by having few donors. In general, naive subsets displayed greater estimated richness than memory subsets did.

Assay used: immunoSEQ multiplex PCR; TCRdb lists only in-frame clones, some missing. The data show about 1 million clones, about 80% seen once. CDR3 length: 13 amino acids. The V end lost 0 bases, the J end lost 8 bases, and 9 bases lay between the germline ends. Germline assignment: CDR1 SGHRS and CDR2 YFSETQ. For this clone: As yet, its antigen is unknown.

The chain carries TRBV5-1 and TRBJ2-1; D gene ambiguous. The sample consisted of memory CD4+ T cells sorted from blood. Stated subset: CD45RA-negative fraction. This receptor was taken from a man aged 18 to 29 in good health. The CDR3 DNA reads TGCGCCAGCAGCTTGGTACAGACGGATGAGCAGTTCTTC. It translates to CASSLVQTDEQFF.